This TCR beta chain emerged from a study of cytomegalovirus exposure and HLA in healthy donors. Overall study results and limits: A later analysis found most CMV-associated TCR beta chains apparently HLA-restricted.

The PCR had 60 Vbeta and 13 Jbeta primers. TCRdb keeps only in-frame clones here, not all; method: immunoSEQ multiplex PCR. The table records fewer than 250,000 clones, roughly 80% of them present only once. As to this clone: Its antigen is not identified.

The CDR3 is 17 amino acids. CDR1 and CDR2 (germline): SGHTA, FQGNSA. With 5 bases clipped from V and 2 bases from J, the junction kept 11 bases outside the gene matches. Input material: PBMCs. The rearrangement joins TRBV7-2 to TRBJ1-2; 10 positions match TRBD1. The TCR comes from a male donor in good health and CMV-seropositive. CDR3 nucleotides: TGTGCCAGCAGCCGACCGACAGGGGGCCCTACAAACTATGGCTACACCTTC. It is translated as CASSRPTGGPTNYGYTF.